This T cell receptor beta chain was profiled in a study of T cell responses to AZD1222 COVID-19 vaccine. The analysis combined second doses at about 4 or about 12 weeks. Clones were read by immunoSEQ multiplex PCR, and TCRdb kept only the in-frame ones, dropping some. The table includes 100,000 or so clones, 87% detected once. About this clone: The antigen is not known.

Whole-study findings and limits: Possibly, clonal diversity was underestimated; donors were largely white British and included more females. Among AZD1222 vaccinees, only six or seven were seropositive at baseline. Dominant at 160-218 and 743-854, vaccine-associated CD4 TCRs also spanned spike.

Germline V CDR1 and CDR2: LGHNA, YSLEER. The germline V and J ends were trimmed by 4 bases and 10 bases, with 11 bases remaining between them. The CDR3 spans 12 residues. The chain links TRBV4-3 to TRBJ2-1; no firm D call. Here the sequenced sample was peripheral blood, taken 28 days after the second AZD1222 dose. The source is an adult who received the AZD1222 COVID-19 vaccine. For the CDR3, the DNA is TGCGCCAGCAGCCGTTCGGCCAGCGAGCAGTTCTTC. Its translation is CASSRSASEQFF.